The subject of this entry is one T cell receptor (beta chain). What it binds is unknown. The data originate from a study of Ad26.COV2.S vaccination and SARS-CoV-2 variants. Whole-study context: In the study, Ad26.COV2.S was injected intramuscularly once, or twice 56 days apart. Study-wide results and limits: Among vaccine recipients, spike-specific TCR breadth exceeded that of placebo recipients. Total T cell responses may have been underestimated by the TCR breadth and depth analyses.

The treatment was: about 20 received Ad26.COV2.S at low or high dose, single or two shots; about five received placebo; per-sample allocation not given. Each sample was drawn 63 days after the first injection (of vaccine or placebo). Donation came from an adult in Boston who was aged 18-55 years. Sequenced by immunoSEQ multiplex PCR; TCRdb stores in-frame clones only, minus some. This sample has roughly 410,000 clones, with roughly 85% found just once. The ends were cut back, 0 bases at V and 7 bases at J, with 10 bases in the middle. Germline V CDR1 and CDR2: LNHDA, SQIVND (reference sequence). CDR3 size: 13 residues.

Sequenced material: peripheral blood, taken in a trial of Ad26.COV2.S vaccine versus placebo. The gene calls are TRBV19 and TRBJ2-7; D might be TRBD2 (6 bases). This clonotype originated in a person aged 18-65 years who received the Ad26.COV2.S COVID-19 vaccine or a placebo. CDR3 sequence (DNA): TGTGCCAGTAGTATAGATTGGGAGGAAGAGCAGTACTTC. Its translation is CASSIDWEEEQYF.